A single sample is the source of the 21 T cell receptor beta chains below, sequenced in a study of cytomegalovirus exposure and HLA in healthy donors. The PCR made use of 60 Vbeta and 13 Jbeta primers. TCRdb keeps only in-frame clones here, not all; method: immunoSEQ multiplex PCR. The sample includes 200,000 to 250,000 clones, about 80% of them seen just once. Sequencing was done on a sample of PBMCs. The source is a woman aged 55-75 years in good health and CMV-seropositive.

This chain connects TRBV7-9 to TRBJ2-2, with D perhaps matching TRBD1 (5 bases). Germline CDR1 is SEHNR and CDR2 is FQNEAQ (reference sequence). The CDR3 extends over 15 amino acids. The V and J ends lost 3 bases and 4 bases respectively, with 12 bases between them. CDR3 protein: CASSFYKGLTGELFF. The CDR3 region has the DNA TGTGCCAGCAGCTTTTATAAGGGGCTCACCGGGGAGCTGTTTTTT.

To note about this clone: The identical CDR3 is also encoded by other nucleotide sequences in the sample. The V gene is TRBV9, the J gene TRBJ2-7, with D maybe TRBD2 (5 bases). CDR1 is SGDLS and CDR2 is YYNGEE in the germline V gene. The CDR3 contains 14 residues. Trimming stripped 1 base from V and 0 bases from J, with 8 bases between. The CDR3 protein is CASSVTGNSYEQYF. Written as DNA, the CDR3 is TGTGCCAGCAGCGTAACCGGGAACTCCTACGAGCAGTACTTC.

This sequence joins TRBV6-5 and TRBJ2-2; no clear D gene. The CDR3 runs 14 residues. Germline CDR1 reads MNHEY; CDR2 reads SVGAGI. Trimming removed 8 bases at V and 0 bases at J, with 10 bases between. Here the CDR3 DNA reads TGTGCCAGCTTGAGCCGTTCGAACACCGGGGAGCTGTTTTTT. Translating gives CASLSRSNTGELFF.

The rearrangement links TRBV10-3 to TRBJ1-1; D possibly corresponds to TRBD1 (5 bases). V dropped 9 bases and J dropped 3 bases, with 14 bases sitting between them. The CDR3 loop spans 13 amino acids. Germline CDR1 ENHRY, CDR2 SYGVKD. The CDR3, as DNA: TGTGCCATAGCCTTCGGGGGGGACACTGAAGCTTTCTTT. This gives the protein CAIAFGGDTEAFF.

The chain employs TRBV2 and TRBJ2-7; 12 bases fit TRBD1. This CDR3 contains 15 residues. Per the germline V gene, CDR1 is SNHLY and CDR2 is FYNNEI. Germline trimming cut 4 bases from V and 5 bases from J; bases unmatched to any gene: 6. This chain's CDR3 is CASSVRGQGADEQYF. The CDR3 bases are TGTGCCAGCAGTGTACGGGGACAGGGGGCAGACGAGCAGTACTTC.

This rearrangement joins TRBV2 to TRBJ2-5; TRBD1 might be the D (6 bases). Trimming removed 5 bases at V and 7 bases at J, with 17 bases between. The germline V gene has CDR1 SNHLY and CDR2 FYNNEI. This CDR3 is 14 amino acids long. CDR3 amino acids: CASSSDRRWGTQYF. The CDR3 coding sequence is TGTGCCAGCAGTTCGGACAGACGGTGGGGGACCCAGTACTTC.

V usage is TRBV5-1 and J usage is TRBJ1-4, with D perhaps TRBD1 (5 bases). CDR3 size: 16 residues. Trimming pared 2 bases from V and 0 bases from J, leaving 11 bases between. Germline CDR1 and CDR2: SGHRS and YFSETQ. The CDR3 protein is CASSFHRLATNEKLFF. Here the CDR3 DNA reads TGCGCCAGCAGCTTTCACAGGCTTGCAACTAATGAAAAACTGTTTTTT.

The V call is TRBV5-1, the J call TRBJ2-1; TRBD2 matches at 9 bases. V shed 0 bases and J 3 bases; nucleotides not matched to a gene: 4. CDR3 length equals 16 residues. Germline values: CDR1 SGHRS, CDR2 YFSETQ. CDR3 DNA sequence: TGCGCCAGCAGCTTGGGACTAGCGGCCGACTACAATGAGCAGTTCTTC. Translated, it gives CASSLGLAADYNEQFF.

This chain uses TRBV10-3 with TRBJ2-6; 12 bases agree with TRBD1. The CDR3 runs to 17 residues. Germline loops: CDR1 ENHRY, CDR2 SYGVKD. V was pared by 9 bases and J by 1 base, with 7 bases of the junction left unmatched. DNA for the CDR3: TGTGCCATTTCCGGGACAGGGGGCAAATCTGGGGCCAACGTCCTGACTTTC. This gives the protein CAISGTGGKSGANVLTF.

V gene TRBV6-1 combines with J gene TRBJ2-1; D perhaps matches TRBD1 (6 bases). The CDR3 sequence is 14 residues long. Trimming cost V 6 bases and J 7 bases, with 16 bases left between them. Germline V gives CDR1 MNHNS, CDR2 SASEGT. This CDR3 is CASSATGISNEQFF. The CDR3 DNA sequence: TGTGCCAGCAGCGCTACAGGGATTTCGAATGAGCAGTTCTTC.

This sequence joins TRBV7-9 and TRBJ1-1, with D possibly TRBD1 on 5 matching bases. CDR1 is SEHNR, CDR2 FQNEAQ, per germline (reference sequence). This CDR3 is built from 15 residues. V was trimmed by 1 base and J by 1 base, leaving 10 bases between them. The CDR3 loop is CASSLGRQGNTEAFF. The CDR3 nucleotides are TGTGCCAGCAGCTTAGGTCGGCAGGGGAACACTGAAGCTTTCTTT.

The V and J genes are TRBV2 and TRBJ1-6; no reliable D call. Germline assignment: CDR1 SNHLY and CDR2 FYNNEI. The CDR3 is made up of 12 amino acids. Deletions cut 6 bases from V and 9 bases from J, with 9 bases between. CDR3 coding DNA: TGTGCCAGCAGGGGCGAGAGTTCACCCCTCCACTTT. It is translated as CASRGESSPLHF.

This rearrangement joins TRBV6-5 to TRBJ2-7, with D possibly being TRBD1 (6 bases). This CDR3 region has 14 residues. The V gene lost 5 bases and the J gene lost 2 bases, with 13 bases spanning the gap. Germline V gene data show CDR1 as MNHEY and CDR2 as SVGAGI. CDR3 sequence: CASSLQGPPYEQYF. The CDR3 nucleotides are TGTGCCAGCAGTCTACAGGGCCCGCCCTACGAGCAGTACTTC.

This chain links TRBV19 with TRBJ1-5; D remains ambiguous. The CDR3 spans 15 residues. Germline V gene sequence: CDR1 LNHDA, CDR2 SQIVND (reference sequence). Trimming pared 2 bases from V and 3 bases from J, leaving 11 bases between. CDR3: CASSITAASNQPQHF. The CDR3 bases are TGTGCCAGTAGTATAACAGCGGCATCCAATCAGCCCCAGCATTTT.

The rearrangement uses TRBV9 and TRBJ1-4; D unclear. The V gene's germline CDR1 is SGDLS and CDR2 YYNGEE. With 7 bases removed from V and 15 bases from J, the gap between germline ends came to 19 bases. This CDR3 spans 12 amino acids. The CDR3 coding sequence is TGTGCCAGCGGAGAACCTAAAGAGGGCTTGTTTTTT. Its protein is CASGEPKEGLFF.

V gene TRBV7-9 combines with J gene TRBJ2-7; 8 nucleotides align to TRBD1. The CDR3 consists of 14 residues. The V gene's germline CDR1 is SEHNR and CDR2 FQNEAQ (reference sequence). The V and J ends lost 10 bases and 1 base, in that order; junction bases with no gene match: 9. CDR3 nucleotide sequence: TGTGCCATCGCGCGGGACAGGACTTCCTACGAGCAGTACTTC. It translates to CAIARDRTSYEQYF.

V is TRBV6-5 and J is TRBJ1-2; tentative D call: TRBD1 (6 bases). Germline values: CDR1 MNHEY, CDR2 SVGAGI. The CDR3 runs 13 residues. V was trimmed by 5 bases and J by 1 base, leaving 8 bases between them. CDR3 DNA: TGTGCCAGCAGTCCACAGGGTAACTATGGCTACACCTTC. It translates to CASSPQGNYGYTF.

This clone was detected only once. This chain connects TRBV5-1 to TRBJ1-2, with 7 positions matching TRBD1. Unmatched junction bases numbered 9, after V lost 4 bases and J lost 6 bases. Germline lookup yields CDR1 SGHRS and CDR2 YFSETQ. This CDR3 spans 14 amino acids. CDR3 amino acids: CASSPGQTQNGYTF. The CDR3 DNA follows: TGCGCCAGCAGCCCGGGACAGACACAGAATGGCTACACCTTC.

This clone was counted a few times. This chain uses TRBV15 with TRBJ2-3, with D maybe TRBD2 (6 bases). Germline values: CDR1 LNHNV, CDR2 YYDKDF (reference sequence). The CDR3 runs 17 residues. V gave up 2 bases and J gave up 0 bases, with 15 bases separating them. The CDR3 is CATSRTRGSGSTDTQYF. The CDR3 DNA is TGTGCCACCAGCAGAACCCGGGGTAGCGGTAGCACAGATACGCAGTATTTT.

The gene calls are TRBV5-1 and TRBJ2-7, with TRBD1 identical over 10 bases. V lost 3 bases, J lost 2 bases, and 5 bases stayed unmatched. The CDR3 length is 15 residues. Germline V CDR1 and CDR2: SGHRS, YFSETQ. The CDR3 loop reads CASSSRTGGTYEQYF. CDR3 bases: TGCGCCAGCAGCTCACGGACAGGGGGGACCTACGAGCAGTACTTC.

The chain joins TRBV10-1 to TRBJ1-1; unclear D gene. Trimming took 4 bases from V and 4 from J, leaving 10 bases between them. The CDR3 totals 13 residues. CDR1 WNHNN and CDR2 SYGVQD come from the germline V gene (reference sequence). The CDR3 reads CASSVKWSTEAFF. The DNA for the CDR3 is TGCGCCAGCAGTGTTAAGTGGAGCACTGAAGCTTTCTTT.